Shown below are 8 T cell receptor beta chains from a single sample sequenced in a study of molecular identifiers for immune sequencing clone quantification. Each CDR3 protein is one row after TCRdb ran MiXCR on the PCR reads. The sample has 600,000 to 650,000 distinct CDR3 sequences; 15% to 20% are singletons. Sequencing was performed on naive CD8+ T cells from blood, with Jurkat cell RNA spiked in. The subset was: FACS-sorted CD8+CD4-CCR7+CD45RA+ naive T cells. The receptors originated from a human donor in good health. Some libraries in this study had Jurkat cell RNA spiked in.

This clonotype was counted a few times. A much more abundant neighbour one base away suggests this may be a read error. CDR3 nucleotide sequence: TGTGCCAGCAGTACGCCCCTAGAAGGACTCGCTAAAGAGACCCAGTACTTC. Translation gives CASSTPLEGLAKETQYF. The V and J genes are TRBV6-2 or TRBV6-3 and TRBJ2-5; weak D call: TRBD2 (5 bases). CDR1 is MNHEY, CDR2 SVGEGT, per germline. The V end lost 5 bases, the J end lost 3 bases, and 22 bases lay between the germline ends. This CDR3 is built from 17 residues.

At least ten counts were recorded for this clonotype. The chain employs TRBV2 and TRBJ1-1, with D tentatively TRBD1 (5 bases). Trimming took 0 bases from V and 3 from J, leaving 11 bases between them. CDR3 size: 15 residues. Germline-derived CDR1 and CDR2 are SNHLY and FYNNEI. The CDR3 DNA reads TGTGCCAGCAGTGAAGCGCAGGGTGCGTACACTGAAGCTTTCTTT. This translates into CASSEAQGAYTEAFF.

This clonotype was recorded at least ten times. The V and J genes are TRBV5-1 and TRBJ2-2; D gene unclear. V was clipped by 0 bases and J by 1 base, with 7 bases between them. CDR3 length equals 15 residues. Germline CDR1 reads SGHRS; CDR2 reads YFSETQ. The CDR3 DNA is TGCGCCAGCAGCTTGGAGGCGGAGAACACCGGGGAGCTGTTTTTT. This codes for CASSLEAENTGELFF.

Note on this clonotype: Possible read error: a much larger clone is one base away. The chain links TRBV7-9 to TRBJ1-3; D is perhaps TRBD1 (5 bases). CDR3 length equals 15 residues. Germline lookup yields CDR1 SEHNR and CDR2 FQNEAQ (reference sequence). The CDR3 DNA sequence: TGTGTCAGCAGCTTAGCTGTGACAGATGGAAACACCATATATTTT. This gives the protein CVSSLAVTDGNTIYF.

With respect to this clonotype: Since a much larger clone is just one base distant, this may be a read error. J is TRBJ2-7 and V is TRBV19; weak D call: TRBD1 (6 bases). The CDR3 consists of 13 residues. Germline CDR1 reads LNHDA; CDR2 reads SQIVND (reference sequence). The V and J ends lost 4 bases and 7 bases respectively, with 14 bases between them. The CDR3 nucleotides are TGTGCCAGTAGTACAGTGTCCAGGGGAGAGCAGTACTTC. Amino acids: CASSTVSRGEQYF.

This clonotype was counted many times. This chain connects TRBV29-1 to TRBJ1-1; D call uncertain. Germline V gene data show CDR1 as SQVTM and CDR2 as ANQGSEA. V lost 2 bases to trimming and J lost 2 bases, with 18 bases between them. This CDR3 region has 16 residues. In DNA, the CDR3 is TGCAGCGTTGAACCCGCTGGAGGGCGCATAAACACTGAAGCTTTCTTT. Its translation is CSVEPAGGRINTEAFF.

This clonotype was picked up one time. A much larger clone lies one base from this, so it may be a read error. The genes are TRBV4-1 and TRBJ2-7; D possibly uses TRBD1 or TRBD2 (5 bases each). Trimming took 4 bases from V and 2 from J, leaving 18 bases between them. Looked up from germline, CDR1 is MGHRA and CDR2 is YSYEKL. CDR3 length equals 16 residues. The CDR3 here is CASSRIPTGTPYEQYF. As DNA, the CDR3 is TGCGCCAGCAGCCGCATTCCTACCGGGACGCCCTACGAGCAGTACTTC.

In its sample, this clonotype was seen a few times. The rearrangement links TRBV19 to TRBJ2-2, with unresolved D. V was cut by 3 bases and J by 1 base, with 9 bases left in between. CDR3 length: 15 amino acids. CDR1 and CDR2 (germline): LNHDA, SQIVND (reference sequence). CDR3 DNA: TGTGCCAGTAGTATTCAGGACGGGAACACCGGGGAGCTGTTTTTT. It is translated as CASSIQDGNTGELFF.